These T cell receptor beta chains were read from a single sample in a study of T-cell reconstitution after alpha-beta-depleted transplantation in children. TCRdb re-derived calls from the PCR reads in MiXCR, one entry per CDR3 protein. The sample holds around 500,000 distinct CDR3 sequences, around 12% seen once. The sample was PBMCs from the stem cell graft donor, taken from the stem cell graft. Source of these receptors: a human donor who donated a stem cell graft to a child with combined immunodeficiency. Each CDR3 is given with its conserved first and last residue. The order of the fields is clone size, J gene, V gene, D gene, CDR3 DNA, CDR3 protein. D genes are given only for firm matches. The size field is filled for only some rows; it gives once, few, many or a size class.

clone_size: few
j_call: TRBJ2-1
v_call: TRBV5-5
d_call: TRBD1
cdr3_nt: TGTGCCAGCAGCCAAGGGACAGGGGTCTACAATGAGCAGTTCTTC
cdr3_aa: CASSQGTGVYNEQFF

clone_size: NA
j_call: TRBJ2-5
v_call: TRBV4-3
d_call: NA
cdr3_nt: TGCGCCAGCAGCCAAGGGACCGATAGATGGGTAGGAGAGACCCAGTACTTC
cdr3_aa: CASSQGTDRWVGETQYF

clone_size: NA
j_call: TRBJ1-3
v_call: TRBV6-5
d_call: NA
cdr3_nt: TGTGCCAGCAGTTACGCCTCGTCTGGAAACACCATATATTTT
cdr3_aa: CASSYASSGNTIYF

clone_size: many
j_call: TRBJ2-2
v_call: TRBV20-1
d_call: NA
cdr3_nt: TGCAGTGCTAGAGCCCCAGGGGGGATCACCGGGGAGCTGTTTTTT
cdr3_aa: CSARAPGGITGELFF

clone_size: few
j_call: TRBJ2-5
v_call: TRBV20-1
d_call: TRBD2
cdr3_nt: TGCAGTGCTAGAGACCCAGGACTAGCCGAAGAGACCCAGTACTTC
cdr3_aa: CSARDPGLAEETQYF

clone_size: NA
j_call: TRBJ2-7
v_call: TRBV10-3
d_call: NA
cdr3_nt: TGTGCCATCAGTGAGCCCCCCCCCTACGAGCAGTACTTC
cdr3_aa: CAISEPPPYEQYF

clone_size: NA
j_call: TRBJ2-5
v_call: TRBV5-6
d_call: NA
cdr3_nt: TGTGCCAGCGGCGTGGCAGCACAAGAGACCCAGTACTTC
cdr3_aa: CASGVAAQETQYF

clone_size: NA
j_call: TRBJ2-7
v_call: TRBV6-5
d_call: TRBD1
cdr3_nt: TGTGCCAGCAGTTACTCCCGGACAGGGGCCTACGAGCAGTACTTC
cdr3_aa: CASSYSRTGAYEQYF

clone_size: few
j_call: TRBJ1-2
v_call: TRBV6-5
d_call: TRBD1
cdr3_nt: TGTGCCAGCAAGCCAGGGGGAAGGACTAACTATGGCTACACCTTC
cdr3_aa: CASKPGGRTNYGYTF

clone_size: few
j_call: TRBJ2-7
v_call: TRBV20-1
d_call: TRBD2
cdr3_nt: TGCAGTGCAGCGCGGGGGGGGTACGAGCAGTACTTC
cdr3_aa: CSAARGGYEQYF

clone_size: few
j_call: TRBJ2-7
v_call: TRBV20-1
d_call: NA
cdr3_nt: TGCAGTGCTACCCGGAACCGGGACACCTACGAGCAGTACTTC
cdr3_aa: CSATRNRDTYEQYF

clone_size: many
j_call: TRBJ2-7
v_call: TRBV5-6
d_call: NA
cdr3_nt: TGTGCCAGCAGCTTGTTGGCAGGACCGGGAGAGCAGTACTTC
cdr3_aa: CASSLLAGPGEQYF

clone_size: NA
j_call: TRBJ2-3
v_call: TRBV20-1
d_call: NA
cdr3_nt: TGCAGTGCTAGAGACCAACTTGGGACAGATACGCAGTATTTT
cdr3_aa: CSARDQLGTDTQYF

clone_size: few
j_call: TRBJ2-7
v_call: TRBV3-1
d_call: NA
cdr3_nt: TGTGCCAGCAGCCAAGGTGCGGTCGTTGGGAACGAGCAGTACTTC
cdr3_aa: CASSQGAVVGNEQYF

clone_size: NA
j_call: TRBJ2-3
v_call: TRBV6-5
d_call: NA
cdr3_nt: TGTGCCAGCAGTTACACCGATGGGAGCACAGATACGCAGTATTTT
cdr3_aa: CASSYTDGSTDTQYF

clone_size: few
j_call: TRBJ2-3
v_call: TRBV12-3/TRBV12-4
d_call: NA
cdr3_nt: TGTGCCACGGGGTGGGGTCAGGGGGATACGCAGTATTTT
cdr3_aa: CATGWGQGDTQYF

clone_size: NA
j_call: TRBJ2-7
v_call: TRBV7-2
d_call: NA
cdr3_nt: TGTGCCAGCAGCTTACTGCTCGGAGTGGAGCAGTACTTC
cdr3_aa: CASSLLLGVEQYF

clone_size: NA
j_call: TRBJ2-7
v_call: TRBV15
d_call: TRBD1
cdr3_nt: TGTGCCACCAGCAGAACCCCAAGGGGGCGGTTCGAGCAGTACTTC
cdr3_aa: CATSRTPRGRFEQYF

clone_size: many
j_call: TRBJ2-7
v_call: TRBV7-2
d_call: NA
cdr3_nt: TGTGCCAGCAGCTATCCCGCGACTAGACAACCCGAGCAGTACTTC
cdr3_aa: CASSYPATRQPEQYF

clone_size: NA
j_call: TRBJ1-1
v_call: TRBV6-5
d_call: TRBD1
cdr3_nt: TGTGCCAGCAGCCGATCGTCGGGACAGGGGTGGTTTGGTGAAGCTTTCTTT
cdr3_aa: CASSRSSGQGWFGEAFF

clone_size: many
j_call: TRBJ2-7
v_call: TRBV27
d_call: TRBD2
cdr3_nt: TGTGCCAGCAAATCCGGGGGGGTTAGGGACTACGAGCAGTACTTC
cdr3_aa: CASKSGGVRDYEQYF

clone_size: NA
j_call: TRBJ1-1
v_call: TRBV20-1
d_call: NA
cdr3_nt: TGCAGTGCTAGAGGGGGCGGGAGTACTGAAGCTTTCTTT
cdr3_aa: CSARGGGSTEAFF

clone_size: few
j_call: TRBJ1-5
v_call: TRBV12-3/TRBV12-4
d_call: NA
cdr3_nt: TGTGCCAGCACGTGGGGCCCGAATCAGCCCCAGCATTTT
cdr3_aa: CASTWGPNQPQHF

clone_size: NA
j_call: TRBJ2-7
v_call: TRBV7-2
d_call: TRBD1
cdr3_nt: TGTGCCAGCTCCCTACAGGGGGCAGGGAACGAGCAGTACTTC
cdr3_aa: CASSLQGAGNEQYF

clone_size: NA
j_call: TRBJ2-6
v_call: TRBV11-2
d_call: TRBD1
cdr3_nt: TGTGCCAGCAGCTCATTCTCACAGGGGGCGGCTGGGGCCAACGTCCTGACTTTC
cdr3_aa: CASSSFSQGAAGANVLTF

clone_size: NA
j_call: TRBJ2-2
v_call: TRBV7-2
d_call: NA
cdr3_nt: TGTGCCAGCAGCTTAGGGGAAAGGGGACGGGAGCTGTTTTTT
cdr3_aa: CASSLGERGRELFF

clone_size: few
j_call: TRBJ1-3
v_call: TRBV20-1
d_call: NA
cdr3_nt: TGCAGTGCTAGAGATTCTGGTGGGAACTCTGGAAACACCATATATTTT
cdr3_aa: CSARDSGGNSGNTIYF

clone_size: NA
j_call: TRBJ2-3
v_call: TRBV6-5
d_call: NA
cdr3_nt: TGTGCCAGCAATAAGTCTCCAGATACGCAGTATTTT
cdr3_aa: CASNKSPDTQYF

clone_size: few
j_call: TRBJ2-7
v_call: TRBV11-1
d_call: TRBD2
cdr3_nt: TGTGCCAGCAGCTTAGCGTTCGGGGGACTAGCGGGAGGCTCTCGGTCCTACGAGCAGTACTTC
cdr3_aa: CASSLAFGGLAGGSRSYEQYF

clone_size: few
j_call: TRBJ1-2
v_call: TRBV12-5
d_call: NA
cdr3_nt: TGTGCTAGTGGTTTGATGACGGGGCTAGAAGGTGGCTACACCTTC
cdr3_aa: CASGLMTGLEGGYTF

clone_size: many
j_call: TRBJ1-2
v_call: TRBV29-1
d_call: TRBD1
cdr3_nt: TGCAGCGTCCTAAAGAGTCTCACAGGGGTCTATGGCTACACCTTC
cdr3_aa: CSVLKSLTGVYGYTF